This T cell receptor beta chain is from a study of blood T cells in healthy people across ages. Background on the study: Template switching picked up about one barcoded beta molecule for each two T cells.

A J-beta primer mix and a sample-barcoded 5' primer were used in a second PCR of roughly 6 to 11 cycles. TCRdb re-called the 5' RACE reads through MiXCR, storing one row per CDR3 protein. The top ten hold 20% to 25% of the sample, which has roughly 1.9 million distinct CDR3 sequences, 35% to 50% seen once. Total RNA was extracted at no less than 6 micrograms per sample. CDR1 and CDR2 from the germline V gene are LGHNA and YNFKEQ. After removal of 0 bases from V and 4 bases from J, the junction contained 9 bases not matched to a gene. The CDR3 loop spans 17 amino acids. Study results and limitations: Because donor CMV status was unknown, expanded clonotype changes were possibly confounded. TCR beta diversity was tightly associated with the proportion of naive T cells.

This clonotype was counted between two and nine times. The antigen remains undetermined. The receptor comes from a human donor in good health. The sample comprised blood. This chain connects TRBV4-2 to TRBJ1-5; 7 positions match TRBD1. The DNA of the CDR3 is TGTGCCAGCAGCCAAGAGAGACAGGGAGTATTGAATCAGCCCCAGCATTTT. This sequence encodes CASSQERQGVLNQPQHF.